The present entry profiles one T cell receptor (beta chain) with its context. This sample is drawn from a study of blood T cell repertoires in COVID-19. As for the study in general: Samples of COVID-19 (acute and convalescent) were obtained from the United States, Italy and Spain.

Libraries were prepared by immunoSEQ multiplex PCR; TCRdb keeps only in-frame clonotypes and omits some of them. The sample carries fewer than 50,000 clones, 86% recorded once. Germline V gene sequence: CDR1 ENHRY, CDR2 SYGVKD. Trimming cost V 6 bases and J 3 bases, with 12 bases left between them. The CDR3 runs to 14 residues. The V and J genes are TRBV10-3 and TRBJ2-4; a possible D gene is TRBD2 (5 bases). The specimen sequenced was peripheral blood. This receptor was taken from a human donor in a cohort sampled during active COVID-19. CDR3 region: CAISPSTNKNIQYF. Written as DNA, the CDR3 is TGTGCCATCAGCCCGTCGACTAACAAAAACATTCAGTACTTC.